Listed below are T cell receptor beta chains from one sample, sequenced in a study of PD-1 blockade in mismatch repair-deficient tumors. Sequencing used immunoSEQ multiplex PCR; TCRdb keeps in-frame clones, though not all of them. The top ten hold approximately 14% of the sample, which has approximately 60,000 clones, about 87% seen once. The starting material was peripheral blood, obtained 52 weeks after starting pembrolizumab. The origin of the receptors is an adult with mismatch repair-deficient cancer. CDR3s include the opening cysteine and the closing phenylalanine or tryptophan. Fields, in order: CDR3 protein, CDR3 DNA, clone size, V gene, J gene, D gene. A D gene is named only where the DNA matches it firmly. Expanded clones are given a class, and other clones once, few, many or no size at all.

cdr3_aa: CASSSTMALEAFF; cdr3_nt: TGTGCCAGTAGCTCGACGATGGCTTTAGAAGCTTTCTTT; clone_size: NA; v_call: TRBV19; j_call: TRBJ1-1; d_call: NA
cdr3_aa: CASRSIGQSNEQFF; cdr3_nt: TGTGCCAGCAGATCCATCGGACAGTCCAATGAGCAGTTCTTC; clone_size: NA; v_call: TRBV6-5; j_call: TRBJ2-1; d_call: NA
cdr3_aa: CASSNRISYEQYF; cdr3_nt: TGTGCCAGCAGTAACAGAATAAGCTACGAGCAGTACTTC; clone_size: NA; v_call: TRBV28; j_call: TRBJ2-7; d_call: NA
cdr3_aa: CASSSDSTYEQYF; cdr3_nt: TGCGCCAGCAGCTCGGACTCAACCTACGAGCAGTACTTC; clone_size: NA; v_call: TRBV5-1; j_call: TRBJ2-7; d_call: NA
cdr3_aa: CASSISGGGAYNEQFF; cdr3_nt: TGTGCCAGTAGTATAAGTGGCGGGGGGGCCTACAATGAGCAGTTCTTC; clone_size: NA; v_call: TRBV19; j_call: TRBJ2-1; d_call: TRBD2
cdr3_aa: CAISDDSSTYEQYF; cdr3_nt: TGTGCCATCAGTGATGACAGTTCCACCTACGAGCAGTACTTC; clone_size: NA; v_call: TRBV10-3; j_call: TRBJ2-7; d_call: NA
cdr3_aa: CASSQFADPTGSRFF; cdr3_nt: TGCGCCAGCAGCCAGTTCGCGGACCCGACCGGCTCGAGGTTCTTC; clone_size: once; v_call: TRBV4-1; j_call: TRBJ2-1; d_call: NA
cdr3_aa: CASSSERETQYF; cdr3_nt: TGTGCCAGCAGCTCTGAACGGGAGACCCAGTACTTC; clone_size: NA; v_call: TRBV11-2; j_call: TRBJ2-5; d_call: NA
cdr3_aa: CASSSDRGTEAFF; cdr3_nt: TGTGCCAGCAGCTCCGACAGGGGGACTGAAGCTTTCTTT; clone_size: NA; v_call: TRBV7-7; j_call: TRBJ1-1; d_call: TRBD1
cdr3_aa: CATSALTGELDEQFF; cdr3_nt: TGTGCCACCAGTGCTTTAACAGGGGAGTTGGATGAGCAGTTCTTC; clone_size: NA; v_call: TRBV27; j_call: TRBJ2-1; d_call: TRBD1
cdr3_aa: CASSFGQGVRETQYF; cdr3_nt: TGTGCCAGCAGTTTCGGACAGGGTGTGCGAGAGACCCAGTACTTC; clone_size: NA; v_call: TRBV27; j_call: TRBJ2-5; d_call: TRBD1
cdr3_aa: CSVERQGTGNTIYF; cdr3_nt: TGCAGCGTTGAGAGGCAGGGGACTGGAAACACCATATATTTT; clone_size: NA; v_call: TRBV29-1; j_call: TRBJ1-3; d_call: NA
cdr3_aa: CASSPVSSGRETGELFF; cdr3_nt: TGTGCCAGCTCACCCGTCTCTAGCGGGAGGGAGACCGGGGAGCTGTTTTTT; clone_size: NA; v_call: TRBV18; j_call: TRBJ2-2; d_call: TRBD2
cdr3_aa: CASSPKKGPGWDKNIQYF; cdr3_nt: TGTGCCAGCAGCCCTAAAAAAGGTCCGGGCTGGGACAAAAACATTCAGTACTTC; clone_size: NA; v_call: TRBV7-9; j_call: TRBJ2-4; d_call: NA
cdr3_aa: CASSLIGTDTQYF; cdr3_nt: TGTGCCAGCAGCTTAATCGGCACAGATACGCAGTATTTT; clone_size: NA; v_call: TRBV7-9; j_call: TRBJ2-3; d_call: NA
cdr3_aa: CASSSPDSLNTEAFF; cdr3_nt: TGTGCCAGCAGCTCCCCGGACAGCTTGAACACTGAAGCTTTCTTT; clone_size: NA; v_call: TRBV7-9; j_call: TRBJ1-1; d_call: NA
cdr3_aa: CSVEDRGAERYEQYF; cdr3_nt: TGCAGCGTTGAAGATCGGGGGGCTGAAAGGTACGAGCAGTACTTC; clone_size: NA; v_call: TRBV29-1; j_call: TRBJ2-7; d_call: NA
cdr3_aa: CASSPRGQGGNFGANVLTF; cdr3_nt: TGTGCCAGTAGTCCAAGGGGACAGGGGGGAAACTTTGGGGCCAACGTCCTGACTTTC; clone_size: NA; v_call: TRBV19; j_call: TRBJ2-6; d_call: TRBD1
cdr3_aa: CATSRDGRAPANTGELFF; cdr3_nt: TGTGCCACCAGCAGAGATGGGAGGGCCCCCGCGAACACCGGGGAGCTGTTTTTT; clone_size: NA; v_call: TRBV15; j_call: TRBJ2-2; d_call: TRBD2
cdr3_aa: CSASGTTEQYF; cdr3_nt: TGCAGTGCTTCCGGGACAACCGAGCAGTACTTC; clone_size: NA; v_call: TRBV20-1; j_call: TRBJ2-7; d_call: NA
cdr3_aa: CASSIGPGYEQYF; cdr3_nt: TGTGCCAGTAGTATTGGGCCAGGCTACGAGCAGTACTTC; clone_size: NA; v_call: TRBV19; j_call: TRBJ2-7; d_call: NA
cdr3_aa: CASSVQPRVEKLFF; cdr3_nt: TGCGCCAGCAGTGTCCAGCCTAGGGTTGAAAAACTGTTTTTT; clone_size: NA; v_call: TRBV10-2; j_call: TRBJ1-4; d_call: NA
cdr3_aa: CASKPAAGGNYGYTF; cdr3_nt: TGCGCCAGCAAACCGGCGGCAGGGGGTAACTATGGCTACACCTTC; clone_size: NA; v_call: TRBV10-2; j_call: TRBJ1-2; d_call: TRBD1
cdr3_aa: CAWSNTGGETQYF; cdr3_nt: TGTGCCTGGAGCAATACGGGGGGGGAGACCCAGTACTTC; clone_size: once; v_call: TRBV30; j_call: TRBJ2-5; d_call: TRBD2
cdr3_aa: CASSYPGTGNQPQHF; cdr3_nt: TGTGCCAGCAGTTATCCCGGGACAGGGAATCAGCCCCAGCATTTT; clone_size: NA; v_call: TRBV6-7; j_call: TRBJ1-5; d_call: TRBD1
cdr3_aa: CASSPDSVDTQYF; cdr3_nt: TGTGCCAGCAGTCCTGACTCCGTAGATACGCAGTATTTT; clone_size: NA; v_call: TRBV6-5; j_call: TRBJ2-3; d_call: NA
cdr3_aa: CASSKGGRRQGRETQYF; cdr3_nt: TGTGCCAGCAGCAAAGGAGGTCGAAGGCAGGGACGAGAGACCCAGTACTTC; clone_size: NA; v_call: TRBV21-1; j_call: TRBJ2-5; d_call: NA
cdr3_aa: CASRDSDTEAFF; cdr3_nt: TGTGCCAGCCGGGACAGCGACACTGAAGCTTTCTTT; clone_size: few; v_call: TRBV19; j_call: TRBJ1-1; d_call: TRBD1
cdr3_aa: CASKDRQSGYGYTF; cdr3_nt: TGTGCCAGCAAAGACAGACAATCTGGCTATGGCTACACCTTC; clone_size: few; v_call: TRBV6-6; j_call: TRBJ1-2; d_call: NA
cdr3_aa: CASSLGTSGRGELFF; cdr3_nt: TGTGCCAGCAGCTTAGGGACTAGCGGGAGAGGGGAGCTGTTTTTT; clone_size: NA; v_call: TRBV11-2; j_call: TRBJ2-2; d_call: TRBD2
cdr3_aa: CASRTGNEQYF; cdr3_nt: TGTGCCAGTAGGACAGGTAACGAGCAGTACTTC; clone_size: NA; v_call: TRBV19; j_call: TRBJ2-7; d_call: NA
cdr3_aa: CASSAGTGNYYEQYF; cdr3_nt: TGTGCCAGCAGCGCAGGGACAGGGAATTACTACGAGCAGTACTTC; clone_size: NA; v_call: TRBV9; j_call: TRBJ2-7; d_call: TRBD1
cdr3_aa: CASSEVSAWETQYF; cdr3_nt: TGTGCCAGCAGTGAGGTCTCGGCTTGGGAGACCCAGTACTTC; clone_size: NA; v_call: TRBV6-1; j_call: TRBJ2-5; d_call: NA
cdr3_aa: CAWSPYVSTDTQYF; cdr3_nt: TGTGCCTGGAGCCCTTATGTGAGTACAGATACGCAGTATTTT; clone_size: NA; v_call: TRBV30; j_call: TRBJ2-3; d_call: NA
cdr3_aa: CASSQEARHPYNEQFF; cdr3_nt: TGCGCCAGCAGCCAAGAGGCACGCCATCCCTACAATGAGCAGTTCTTC; clone_size: NA; v_call: TRBV4-1; j_call: TRBJ2-1; d_call: NA
cdr3_aa: CASSLLGTGGTEAFF; cdr3_nt: TGTGCCAGCAGCTTACTTGGGACAGGGGGCACTGAAGCTTTCTTT; clone_size: NA; v_call: TRBV13; j_call: TRBJ1-1; d_call: TRBD1
cdr3_aa: CASSSPNTGELFF; cdr3_nt: TGTGCCAGCAGCTCCCCTAACACCGGGGAGCTGTTTTTT; clone_size: NA; v_call: TRBV13; j_call: TRBJ2-2; d_call: NA
cdr3_aa: CATSPLGGTEAFF; cdr3_nt: TGTGCCACCAGTCCCCTAGGAGGGACTGAAGCTTTCTTT; clone_size: NA; v_call: TRBV27; j_call: TRBJ1-1; d_call: NA
cdr3_aa: CASSHGLTALVSYEQYF; cdr3_nt: TGCGCCAGCAGCCACGGATTGACTGCCCTCGTCTCCTACGAGCAGTACTTC; clone_size: NA; v_call: TRBV4-1; j_call: TRBJ2-7; d_call: NA
cdr3_aa: CASNSLGGTEAFF; cdr3_nt: TGTGCCAGCAATTCTCTAGGAGGCACTGAAGCTTTCTTT; clone_size: NA; v_call: TRBV27; j_call: TRBJ1-1; d_call: NA
cdr3_aa: CASSYGLDRSGREQYF; cdr3_nt: TGTGCCAGCAGTTATGGTTTGGACAGAAGTGGGAGGGAGCAGTACTTC; clone_size: NA; v_call: TRBV6-5; j_call: TRBJ2-7; d_call: NA